This TCR beta chain derives from a study of metastatic and nonmetastatic thyroid tumors. Study overall: Across peripheral blood and tumor or nodule tissue samples taken from malignant and benign thyroid patients, the repertoires were compared with one another.

This CDR3 is built from 14 residues. Deletions cut 4 bases from V and 6 bases from J, with 19 bases between. From germline, CDR1 is GTSNPN and CDR2 SVGIG (reference sequence). There were no patients who had received any treatment before thyroid surgery. Original analysis: A classifier for distant metastasis in papillary thyroid cancer was constructed using CDR3 differences observed across clinicopathological groups. MiXCR was used by TCRdb to re-call the PCR reads. TCRdb, not the original authors, processed these V and J calls. The table records 14,000 to 15,000 clones, around 3.6% of them present only once.

The clonotype originates from a female donor with papillary thyroid cancer or a benign thyroid nodule (not recorded which). Some clones in this sample may be carry-over from other donors' samples. Sequenced sample: tumor tissue. The V and J genes are TRBV30 and TRBJ2-7, with D possibly being TRBD2 (6 bases). The CDR3 reads CAWKAGLVASEQYF. The CDR3 DNA reads TGTGCCTGGAAGGCGGGGTTAGTTGCTTCCGAGCAGTACTTC. Combining the CDR3 with reference TRBV30 and TRBJ2-7 gives the whole variable domain SQTIHQWPATLVQPVGSPLSLECTVEGTSNPNLYWYRQAAGRGLQLLFYSVGIGQISSEVPQNLSASRPQDRQFILSSKKLLLSDSGFYLCAWKAGLVASEQYFGPGTRLTVT.